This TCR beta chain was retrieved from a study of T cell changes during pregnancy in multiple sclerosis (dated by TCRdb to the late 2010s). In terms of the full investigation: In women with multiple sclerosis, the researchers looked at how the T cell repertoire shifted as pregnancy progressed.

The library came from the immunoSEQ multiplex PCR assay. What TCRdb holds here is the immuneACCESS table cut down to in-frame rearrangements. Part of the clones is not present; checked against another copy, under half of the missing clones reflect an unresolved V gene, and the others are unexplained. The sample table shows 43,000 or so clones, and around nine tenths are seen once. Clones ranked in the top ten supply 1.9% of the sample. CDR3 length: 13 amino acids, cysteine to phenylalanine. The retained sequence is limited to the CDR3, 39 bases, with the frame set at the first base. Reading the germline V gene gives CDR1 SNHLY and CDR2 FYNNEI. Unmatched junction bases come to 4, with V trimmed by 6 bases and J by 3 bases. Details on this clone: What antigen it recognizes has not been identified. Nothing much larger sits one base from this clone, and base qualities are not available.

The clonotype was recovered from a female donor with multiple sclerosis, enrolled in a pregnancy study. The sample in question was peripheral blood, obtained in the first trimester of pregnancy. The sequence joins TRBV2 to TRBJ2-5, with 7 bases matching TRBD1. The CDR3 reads CASSSGTEETQYF. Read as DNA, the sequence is TGTGCCAGCAGCTCCGGGACAGAAGAGACCCAGTACTTC.